The 22 T cell receptor beta chains below were found in one sample sequenced in a study of cytomegalovirus exposure and HLA in healthy donors. The PCR used 60 Vbeta and 13 Jbeta primers. TCRdb keeps only in-frame clones here, not all; method: immunoSEQ multiplex PCR. The repertoire consists of about 160,000 clones, with approximately 85% occurring once and the leading ten covering 0.96%. Sequencing was performed on PBMCs. Every receptor here comes from a girl aged 2-10 years in good health and CMV-seropositive.

V gene TRBV5-4 combines with J gene TRBJ2-7, with 7 bases identical to TRBD2. CDR1 SGHNT and CDR2 YYREEE come from the germline V gene (reference sequence). This CDR3 has 13 residues. J gave up 2 bases and V 3 bases, and 2 bases lay outside the gene matches. CDR3 residues: CASSSGLAYEQYF. CDR3 nucleotide sequence: TGTGCCAGCAGCTCCGGACTAGCCTACGAGCAGTACTTC.

This chain connects TRBV7-9 to TRBJ1-1; 11 bases align to TRBD1. Germline lookup yields CDR1 SEHNR and CDR2 FQNEAQ (reference sequence). This CDR3 has 15 amino acids. V shed 4 bases, J shed 4 bases, and the junction held 5 bases outside the gene matches. CDR3 sequence: CASSSWTGGSTEAFF. CDR3 bases: TGTGCCAGCAGCTCCTGGACAGGGGGCAGCACTGAAGCTTTCTTT.

This clone was observed a handful of times. Compared with germline, one end of the junction differs, possibly owing to a read error. V usage is TRBV7-9 and J usage is TRBJ2-7, with D possibly being TRBD2 (6 bases). The CDR3 is made up of 17 amino acids. The germline CDR1 and CDR2 sequences are SEHNR and FQNEAQ (reference sequence). The CDR3: CSSSFGGKNVPPYEQYF. Here the CDR3 DNA reads TGTTCCAGCAGCTTTGGGGGGAAGAATGTCCCACCCTACGAGCAGTACTTC. The full variable domain, in which reference TRBV7-9 and TRBJ2-7 provide the parts outside the CDR3, is DTGVSQNPRHKITKRGQNVTFRCDPISEHNRLYWYRQTLGQGPEFLTYFQNEAQLEKSRLLSDRFSAERPKGSFSTLEIQRTEQGDSAMYLCSSSFGGKNVPPYEQYFGPGTRLTVT.

The chain links TRBV27 to TRBJ1-6; 7 bases line up with TRBD1. Germline V CDR1 and CDR2: MNHEY, SMNVEV (reference sequence). V lost 5 bases to trimming and J lost 6 bases; unmatched junction nucleotides: 10. The CDR3 is made up of 16 amino acids. CDR3 loop: CASSLIGTAPNSPLHF. The DNA of the CDR3 is TGTGCCAGCAGTCTGATCGGGACAGCGCCTAATTCACCCCTCCACTTT.

This clone was observed a handful of times. The CDR3: CAISGDGGPWRNTEAFF. The DNA for the CDR3 is TGTGCCATCAGTGGCGACGGAGGGCCCTGGAGGAACACTGAAGCTTTCTTT. The chain employs TRBV10-3 and TRBJ1-1; D not certain. This CDR3 has 17 amino acids. V lost 4 bases to trimming and J lost 1 base, with 19 bases between them. The V gene's germline CDR1 is ENHRY and CDR2 SYGVKD.

As for this clone: Other nucleotide sequences in the sample specify the same CDR3. The rearrangement links TRBV6-5 to TRBJ2-5, with D possibly matching TRBD1 (6 bases). This CDR3 has 15 residues. Trimming removed 0 bases at V and 2 bases at J, with 10 bases between. Germline CDR1 and CDR2: MNHEY and SVGAGI. DNA for the CDR3: TGTGCCAGCAGTTACTCGAGGACAGCTCAAGAGACCCAGTACTTC. Its protein is CASSYSRTAQETQYF.

The rearrangement joins TRBV5-1 to TRBJ1-4; D may be TRBD1 (5 bases). Trimming stripped 3 bases from V and 7 bases from J, with 16 bases between. The CDR3 contains 15 residues. CDR1 and CDR2 from the germline V gene are SGHRS and YFSETQ. The CDR3 nucleotides read TGCGCCAGCAGCTCGGGGGTAGACCCCCGTGAAAAACTGTTTTTT. The encoded protein is CASSSGVDPREKLFF.

The V call is TRBV4-1, the J call TRBJ1-1, with 7 bases fitting TRBD1. The ends lost 4 bases at V and 1 base at J; junction bases unmatched: 3. The germline gives CDR1 MGHRA, CDR2 YSYEKL. The CDR3 spans 14 residues. CDR3: CASSPRQGNTEAFF. Here the CDR3 DNA reads TGCGCCAGCAGCCCCAGACAGGGGAACACTGAAGCTTTCTTT.

The rearrangement links TRBV18 to TRBJ2-3; D may be TRBD2 (5 bases). Germline CDR1 KGHSH, CDR2 LQKENI. The CDR3 runs to 13 residues. V was cut by 0 bases and J by 7 bases, with 8 bases left in between. For the CDR3, the DNA is TGTGCCAGCTCACCACCCAGCGGAAATACGCAGTATTTT. Protein: CASSPPSGNTQYF.

V usage is TRBV2 and J usage is TRBJ2-5, with 11 bases matching TRBD1. Unmatched junction bases numbered 19, after V lost 5 bases and J lost 2 bases. The germline CDR1 and CDR2 sequences are SNHLY and FYNNEI. The CDR3 consists of 20 residues. CDR3 sequence (DNA): TGTGCCAGCAGTCTATGGGACAGGGGGTTCGGGGAGGGCCTACAAGAGACCCAGTACTTC. This gives the protein CASSLWDRGFGEGLQETQYF.

The rearrangement links TRBV30 to TRBJ2-2; TRBD1 aligns across 10 bases. V shed 3 bases and J 5 bases; nucleotides not matched to a gene: 6. Germline lookup yields CDR1 GTSNPN and CDR2 SVGIG (reference sequence). This CDR3 is 15 amino acids long. For the CDR3, the DNA is TGTGCCTGGAGGACAGGGGGCCGCAAGACCGGGGAGCTGTTTTTT. This codes for CAWRTGGRKTGELFF.

In its sample, this clone was seen once. The chain has TRBV5-1 and TRBJ2-2; D is perhaps TRBD1 (6 bases). CDR1 and CDR2 from the germline V gene are SGHRS and YFSETQ. This CDR3 comprises 15 residues. V lost 4 bases and J 0 bases, leaving 10 bases between the germline ends. For the CDR3, the DNA is TGCGCCAGCAGCGTATGGACAGCGAACACCGGGGAGCTGTTTTTT. It is translated as CASSVWTANTGELFF.

V is TRBV19 and J is TRBJ1-4; 10 bases are a match to TRBD1. In germline, CDR1 is LNHDA, CDR2 SQIVND (reference sequence). J was trimmed by 0 bases and V by 11 bases; bases with no gene match: 6. This CDR3 has 15 amino acids. The CDR3 DNA reads TGTGCCGGGGGACAGGGGAGTACAACTAATGAAAAACTGTTTTTT. Translating it yields CAGGQGSTTNEKLFF.

The chain has TRBV6-5 and TRBJ2-3, with D perhaps matching TRBD2 (6 bases). Trimming left V 0 bases short and J 6 bases short, with 16 bases between. Germline CDR1 reads MNHEY; CDR2 reads SVGAGI. The length of the CDR3 is 16 residues. In nucleotides, the CDR3 is TGTGCCAGCAGTTACTCTCTAGCGCCACAGCACGATACGCAGTATTTT. It encodes CASSYSLAPQHDTQYF.

The chain uses TRBV21-1 and TRBJ2-5; the D segment call TRBD2 is taken from the table without a DNA check. TRBV21-1 is a documented pseudogene. The CDR3 sequence is 15 residues long. The CDR3 loop reads CASSGTSGREETQYF. CDR3 nucleotide sequence: TGTGCCAGCAGCGGGACTAGCGGGAGGGAAGAGACCCAGTACTTC.

V usage is TRBV6-1 and J usage is TRBJ2-1, with D possibly TRBD2 on 5 matching bases. From germline, CDR1 is MNHNS and CDR2 SASEGT. This CDR3 region has 15 residues. V was trimmed by 2 bases and J by 0 bases, leaving 8 bases between them. DNA of the CDR3: TGTGCCAGCAGTGAACCGGGGAGCTCCTACAATGAGCAGTTCTTC. It codes for CASSEPGSSYNEQFF.

The rearrangement joins TRBV5-1 to TRBJ2-3; D gene ambiguous. The CDR3 sequence is 14 residues long. V was cut by 2 bases and J by 6 bases, with 13 bases left in between. Germline CDR1 is SGHRS and CDR2 is YFSETQ. In nucleotides, the CDR3 is TGCGCCAGCAGCTTTTTACTTTTTTCCGATACGCAGTATTTT. It yields the protein CASSFLLFSDTQYF. The whole variable domain, remainder taken from reference TRBV5-1 and TRBJ2-3, is KAGVTQTPRYLIKTRGQQVTLSCSPISGHRSVSWYQQTPGQGLQFLFEYFSETQRNKGNFPGRFSGRQFSNSRSEMNVSTLELGDSALYLCASSFLLFSDTQYFGPGTRLTVL.

Here the CDR3 DNA reads TGCAGCGTTGAGAGGTCAGGGGGCTACACCTTC. It codes for CSVERSGGYTF. The chain combines TRBV29-1 with TRBJ1-2; tentative D call: TRBD1 (5 bases). V lost 3 bases to trimming and J lost 8 bases, with 10 bases between them. Germline CDR1 reads SQVTM; CDR2 reads ANQGSEA. This CDR3 is built from 11 residues.

A note on this clone: A read error may produce the germline difference seen at one junction end. The chain uses TRBV5-6 and TRBJ1-1, with 9 bases fitting TRBD1. The CDR3 is made up of 14 amino acids. Germline CDR1 reads SGHDT; CDR2 reads YYEEEE. DNA of the CDR3: TGTGCCAGCAGATTGGGACAGGGTATTACTGAAGCTTTCTTT. Its protein is CASRLGQGITEAFF.

For the CDR3, the DNA is TGTGCCAGCAGCTTACTTTGGCGGTATAACACAGATACGCAGTATTTT. It translates to CASSLLWRYNTDTQYF. The chain carries TRBV7-8 and TRBJ2-3; D unclear. The CDR3 runs 16 residues. The V end was cut by 2 bases, the J end by 2 bases, with 14 bases between. The V gene's germline CDR1 is SGHVS and CDR2 FQNEAQ.

The genes are TRBV30 and TRBJ2-3; TRBD2 matches at 7 bases. The CDR3 extends over 13 amino acids. Germline V lookup: CDR1 GTSNPN, CDR2 SVGIG (reference sequence). V shed 7 bases, J shed 4 bases, and the junction held 8 bases outside the gene matches. The CDR3 spells CASPGLNSDTQYF. DNA for the CDR3: TGTGCCTCCCCGGGACTAAATTCAGATACGCAGTATTTT.

The V and J genes are TRBV5-1 and TRBJ2-3, with 7 bases that match TRBD2. V was clipped by 4 bases and J by 2 bases; unmatched bases: 4. Germline values: CDR1 SGHRS, CDR2 YFSETQ. The CDR3 loop spans 14 amino acids. The CDR3 sequence: CASSIGTITDTQYF. In DNA, the CDR3 is TGCGCCAGCAGCATCGGGACTATCACAGATACGCAGTATTTT.